This TCR beta chain was identified during a study of breast tumors, draining lymph nodes, adjacent tissues. Findings of the study overall: Compared with basal-like, luminal-like tumors shared significantly more repertoire with nontumor tissue. Tumor TCR diversity was below lymph nodes but above nontumor tissue. Tumor T cell lymph node origin was a supported hypothesis, not proven.

Axillary draining lymph nodes of breast cancer patients supplied the node samples. As regards this clonotype: Its antigen is undetermined.

Trimming removed 2 bases from V and 1 base from J; junction bases left unmatched: 3. CDR1 ENHRY and CDR2 SYGVKD come from the germline V gene. The CDR3 runs 16 residues. TCRdb independently ran MiXCR on the multiplex PCR reads; one entry per CDR3 protein. The table has about 89,000 distinct CDR3 sequences, 25% to 35% seen once; the top ten hold 8.1%. The chain is built from TRBV10-3 and TRBJ2-3, with 10 bases identical to TRBD2. This sequence originates from a female donor with breast cancer. Some clones in this sample may be carry-over from other donors' samples. Input material: axillary lymph node tissue. The CDR3 is CAISEGGTSGTDTQYF. The CDR3 bases are TGTGCCATCAGTGAGGGGGGGACTAGCGGCACAGATACGCAGTATTTT.